A single sample is the source of the 30 T cell receptor beta chains below, sequenced in a study of naive and memory T cell subsets. An oligonucleotide containing a UMI was ligated to the 3' end of TCR cDNA. The SP2 primer and nested alpha and beta constant region primers amplified ligated cDNA in four rounds. One entry per CDR3 protein results from TCRdb running MiXCR on the 5' RACE reads. The data contain roughly 60,000 distinct CDR3 sequences, approximately 8% of them singletons. The origin of the receptors is a female donor in good health.

This clonotype was seen a few times. The V call is TRBV2, the J call TRBJ2-5; D may be TRBD1 (5 bases). Trimming removed 2 bases at V and 2 bases at J, with 12 bases between. This CDR3 is built from 15 residues. Germline V lookup: CDR1 SNHLY, CDR2 FYNNEI. This CDR3 reads CASSENRQRQETQYF. The CDR3 DNA is TGTGCCAGCAGTGAAAATCGACAGCGACAAGAGACCCAGTACTTC.

The genes are TRBV6-5 and TRBJ1-6; no reliable D call. CDR3 length: 14 amino acids. Germline lookup yields CDR1 MNHEY and CDR2 SVGAGI. V lost 5 bases and J lost 11, with 16 bases in between. The CDR3 loop is CASSPMREWAPLHF. In DNA form, the CDR3 reads TGTGCCAGCAGTCCCATGCGAGAATGGGCACCCCTCCACTTT.

The rearrangement joins TRBV18 to TRBJ1-4; the match to TRBD1 covers 8 bases. CDR3 length equals 16 residues. The V and J ends lost 3 bases and 3 bases, in that order; junction bases with no gene match: 6. CDR1 KGHSH and CDR2 LQKENI come from the germline V gene. CDR3 loop: CASSPSKTGANEKLFF. The CDR3 bases are TGTGCCAGCTCACCGAGCAAGACAGGGGCTAATGAAAAACTGTTTTTT.

There are a few counts of this clonotype. The rearrangement uses TRBV24-1 and TRBJ1-2, with D possibly TRBD1 on 6 matching bases. CDR3 length: 15 amino acids. CDR1 is KGHDR and CDR2 is SFDVKD in the germline V gene. Trimming pared 4 bases from V and 6 bases from J, leaving 17 bases between. CDR3 DNA sequence: TGTGCCACCAGTGACCGGACAGTTGGGATCGATGGCTACACCTTC. Its translation is CATSDRTVGIDGYTF.

In its sample, this clonotype was seen many times. This chain links TRBV6-5 with TRBJ1-1; D is unresolved. The CDR3 covers 15 residues. The germline V gene has CDR1 MNHEY and CDR2 SVGAGI. The V gene lost 0 bases and the J gene lost 1 base, with 9 bases spanning the gap. The DNA of the CDR3 is TGTGCCAGCAGTTACTCGGACCTCACGAACACTGAAGCTTTCTTT. It translates to CASSYSDLTNTEAFF.

This clonotype was detected only a few times. The rearrangement joins TRBV5-1 to TRBJ2-7, with D perhaps matching TRBD1 (6 bases). With 4 bases removed from V and 2 bases from J, the gap between germline ends came to 10 bases. The CDR3 is 13 residues long. Per germline, CDR1 SGHRS and CDR2 YFSETQ. The DNA of the CDR3 is TGCGCCAGCAGCGCGGACAGTACCTACGAGCAGTACTTC. This sequence encodes CASSADSTYEQYF.

This clonotype was counted ten times or more. The rearrangement uses TRBV27 and TRBJ1-2; TRBD1 is a possible D gene (6 bases). V was trimmed by 3 bases and J by 8 bases, leaving 16 bases between them. The CDR3 spans 14 residues. In germline, CDR1 is MNHEY, CDR2 SMNVEV (reference sequence). CDR3 amino acids: CASSFLGGPQGYTF. As DNA, the CDR3 is TGTGCCAGCAGTTTTCTGGGGGGCCCCCAGGGCTACACCTTC.

This sequence joins TRBV7-9 and TRBJ2-2, with 7 bases matching TRBD1. Germline CDR1 and CDR2: SEHNR and FQNEAQ (reference sequence). The CDR3 extends over 17 amino acids. The trim removed 4 bases at V and 0 bases at J, leaving 8 bases unmatched. CDR3 in amino acids: CASSSRQGSANTGELFF. DNA of the CDR3: TGTGCCAGCAGCTCCAGACAGGGCTCCGCGAACACCGGGGAGCTGTTTTTT.

This clonotype was observed a few times. The chain carries TRBV29-1 and TRBJ1-1; TRBD1 matches 9 bases. This CDR3 comprises 17 residues. Trimming cost V 0 bases and J 4 bases; bases outside gene matches: 12. CDR1 is SQVTM, CDR2 ANQGSEA, per germline. The CDR3 protein is CSVEERAKQGARTEAFF. The CDR3 bases are TGCAGCGTTGAAGAGCGGGCAAAACAGGGGGCGCGCACTGAAGCTTTCTTT.

This clonotype was picked up many times. The chain's CDR3 is CASSRAPTGPEGNTIYF. The CDR3 DNA reads TGTGCCAGCAGTAGAGCCCCGACAGGCCCGGAGGGAAACACCATATATTTT. The J gene is TRBJ1-3, the V gene TRBV6-1; D might be TRBD1 (6 bases). CDR3 size: 17 residues. CDR1 is MNHNS and CDR2 is SASEGT in the germline V gene. Trimming removed 5 bases from V and 4 bases from J, with 21 bases in between.

In its sample, this clonotype was seen many times. The genes are TRBV18 and TRBJ1-2; 7 bases are shared with TRBD1. From germline, CDR1 is KGHSH and CDR2 LQKENI. V gave up 4 bases and J gave up 5 bases; unmatched junction bases: 4. This CDR3 has 13 residues. CDR3 coding DNA: TGTGCCAGCTCACTTGGACAGGCTTATGGCTACACCTTC. It yields the protein CASSLGQAYGYTF.

This clonotype was picked up many times. DNA of the CDR3: TGCAGTGCCCGTCCGGGACTAGCGTCCTACGAGCAGTACTTC. Its translation: CSARPGLASYEQYF. V usage is TRBV20-1 and J usage is TRBJ2-7; 10 bases agree with TRBD2. CDR1 DFQATT and CDR2 SNEGSKA come from the germline V gene (reference sequence). Trimming cost V 6 bases and J 1 base; bases outside gene matches: 6. The CDR3 covers 14 residues.

This chain connects TRBV27 to TRBJ1-6; weak D call: TRBD1 (5 bases). With 8 bases removed from V and 10 bases from J, the gap between germline ends came to 15 bases. This CDR3 has 13 amino acids. The germline V gene encodes CDR1 MNHEY and CDR2 SMNVEV (reference sequence). CDR3 loop: CASGAGGRSPLHF. CDR3 coding DNA: TGTGCCAGCGGGGCGGGGGGACGGTCACCCCTCCACTTT.

This chain connects TRBV29-1 to TRBJ1-2, with a tentative D call TRBD1 (6 bases). The CDR3 runs 12 residues. V was clipped by 1 base and J by 7 bases, with 10 bases between them. CDR1 SQVTM and CDR2 ANQGSEA come from the germline V gene. In DNA, the CDR3 is TGCAGCGTTGAAGTCCTAGGGGGTGGCTACACCTTC. It translates to CSVEVLGGGYTF. Using reference TRBV29-1 and TRBJ1-2 for the parts outside the CDR3, the full variable domain is SAVISQKPSRDICQRGTSLTIQCQVDSQVTMMFWYRQQPGQSLTLIATANQGSEATYESGFVIDKFPISRPNLTFSTLTVSNMSPEDSSIYLCSVEVLGGGYTFGSGTRLTVV.

Ten or more counts support this clonotype. The chain has TRBV5-1 and TRBJ1-4; no clear D. Trimming left V 3 bases short and J 1 base short, with 7 bases between. Germline V gene data show CDR1 as SGHRS and CDR2 as YFSETQ. This CDR3 comprises 14 residues. CDR3 DNA sequence: TGCGCCAGCAGCTCCCTGGGAACTAATGAAAAACTGTTTTTT. It is translated as CASSSLGTNEKLFF.

The gene calls are TRBV14 and TRBJ2-1; D possibly corresponds to TRBD2 (5 bases). Per the germline V gene, CDR1 is SGHDN and CDR2 is FVKESK. With 0 bases removed from V and 1 base from J, the gap between germline ends came to 7 bases. The CDR3 sequence is 15 residues long. The CDR3 DNA reads as TGTGCCAGCAGCCAAGAGTCGGGATCCTACAATGAGCAGTTCTTC. Its translation is CASSQESGSYNEQFF.

This clonotype was counted a few times. This rearrangement joins TRBV12-3 or TRBV12-4 to TRBJ2-3; TRBD2 might be the D (5 bases). CDR3 length equals 15 residues. V dropped 5 bases and J dropped 2 bases, with 14 bases sitting between them. CDR3 DNA: TGTGCCAGCAGTCCACGGACGGGAAACACAGATACGCAGTATTTT. Translation gives CASSPRTGNTDTQYF.

This clonotype was seen many times. V usage is TRBV28 and J usage is TRBJ2-7; D remains ambiguous. The CDR3 spans 13 residues. Trimming removed 6 bases from V and 2 bases from J, with 11 bases in between. Germline V gene sequence: CDR1 MDHEN, CDR2 SYDVKM. The CDR3 nucleotides are TGTGCCAGCAGCCCGTATACCGCCTACGAGCAGTACTTC. Amino acid sequence: CASSPYTAYEQYF.

This clonotype was seen a few times. J is TRBJ2-3 and V is TRBV7-3; the D is unclear. Trimming cost V 5 bases and J 4 bases, with 13 bases left between them. Germline V gene sequence: CDR1 SGHTA, CDR2 FQGTGA. This CDR3 spans 14 amino acids. CDR3 amino acids: CASSPEVVADTQYF. CDR3 bases: TGTGCCAGCAGCCCCGAGGTGGTGGCAGATACGCAGTATTTT.

This clonotype was detected many times. This chain links TRBV20-1 with TRBJ2-5, with no clear D. The length of the CDR3 is 13 residues. CDR1 is DFQATT and CDR2 is SNEGSKA in the germline V gene (reference sequence). V shed 2 bases and J shed 1 base, with 8 bases lying between them. This chain's CDR3 is CSARFHSQETQYF. CDR3 coding DNA: TGCAGTGCTAGATTCCACAGCCAAGAGACCCAGTACTTC.

There are many counts of this clonotype. This rearrangement joins TRBV27 to TRBJ2-5, with D possibly being TRBD1 or TRBD2 (6 bases each). The CDR3 sequence is 14 residues long. Germline loops: CDR1 MNHEY, CDR2 SMNVEV (reference sequence). Trimming took 2 bases from V and 2 from J, leaving 9 bases between them. The CDR3 here is CASSLGGQQETQYF. CDR3 nucleotide sequence: TGTGCCAGCAGTTTAGGGGGGCAGCAAGAGACCCAGTACTTC.

This clonotype was recorded at least ten times. This chain links TRBV20-1 with TRBJ2-7, with 12 bases aligning to TRBD1. This CDR3 is 13 amino acids long. V trimming: 4 bases; J trimming: 6 bases; junction bases outside the gene matches: 4. Germline CDR1 reads DFQATT; CDR2 reads SNEGSKA (reference sequence). The CDR3 region has the DNA TGCAGTGCTATCCGGGACAGGGGGCGCGAGCAGTACTTC. Amino acid sequence: CSAIRDRGREQYF.

This clonotype has just a few counts. The CDR3 here is CASSQDQAGDGGYTF. The CDR3 nucleotides are TGTGCCAGCAGCCAAGATCAGGCAGGGGACGGTGGCTACACCTTC. The chain uses TRBV4-2 and TRBJ1-2, with D possibly TRBD1 on 6 matching bases. CDR1 is LGHNA, CDR2 YNFKEQ, per germline. The CDR3 runs to 15 residues. Deletions cut 0 bases from V and 7 bases from J, with 15 bases between.

This clonotype appeared many times. The chain carries TRBV6-5 and TRBJ1-2; 9 bases fit TRBD1. CDR3 length: 12 residues. V shed 5 bases, J shed 8 bases, and the junction held 3 bases outside the gene matches. Germline V CDR1 and CDR2: MNHEY, SVGAGI. CDR3 coding DNA: TGTGCCAGCAGTAGAGACAGGGGGGGCTACACCTTC. Its protein is CASSRDRGGYTF.

V usage is TRBV27 and J usage is TRBJ1-6; no reliable D call. The CDR3 extends over 18 amino acids. Germline CDR1 and CDR2: MNHEY and SMNVEV (reference sequence). V lost 5 bases and J lost 4, with 21 bases in between. The CDR3 here is CASSPRVAGSDYNSPLHF. For the CDR3, the DNA is TGTGCCAGCAGTCCGCGGGTTGCGGGGTCTGATTATAATTCACCCCTCCACTTT.

On this clonotype: Given a much more abundant clone one base away, this may be a read error. The genes are TRBV28 and TRBJ2-1; 7 bases are a match to TRBD2. The V gene's germline CDR1 is MDHEN and CDR2 SYDVKM. The CDR3 runs to 13 residues. Trimming cost V 7 bases and J 8 bases; bases outside gene matches: 8. The CDR3 sequence: CASNRTSVHEQFF. The CDR3 DNA follows: TGTGCCAGCAATCGCACTAGCGTCCATGAGCAGTTCTTC.

This clonotype appeared many times. The J gene is TRBJ2-7, the V gene TRBV5-1; 15 positions match TRBD2. V lost 6 bases to trimming and J lost 4 bases; unmatched junction nucleotides: 5. The CDR3 is 15 amino acids. Germline CDR1 reads SGHRS; CDR2 reads YFSETQ. This CDR3 is CASNAGTSGRYEQYF. CDR3 bases: TGCGCCAGCAACGCCGGGACTAGCGGGAGGTACGAGCAGTACTTC.

J is TRBJ1-5 and V is TRBV3-1, with a possible D match to TRBD1 (6 bases). The CDR3 has 14 residues. Per the germline V gene, CDR1 is LGHDT and CDR2 is YNNKEL (reference sequence). Trimming removed 1 base from V and 2 bases from J, with 6 bases in between. Here the CDR3 DNA reads TGTGCCAGCAGCCAAGCAGGGGGCAATCAGCCCCAGCATTTT. This codes for CASSQAGGNQPQHF.

V usage is TRBV25-1 and J usage is TRBJ2-3; either TRBD1 or TRBD2 may fit D (5 bases each). There are 16 residues in the CDR3. Trimming removed 3 bases from V and 3 bases from J, with 16 bases in between. The V gene's germline CDR1 is MGHDK and CDR2 SYGVNS. CDR3 in DNA: TGTGCCAGCAGTGAGGGGGTGAGTGAGGGGACAGATACGCAGTATTTT. It specifies CASSEGVSEGTDTQYF.

This clonotype was detected a few times. The CDR3 DNA is TGTGCCAGCAAAATGGGACAGCAGAACTATGGCTACACCTTC. Amino acid sequence: CASKMGQQNYGYTF. The chain is built from TRBV12-3 or TRBV12-4 and TRBJ1-2, with 7 nucleotides matching TRBD1. The V and J ends lost 7 bases and 2 bases, in that order; junction bases with no gene match: 7. CDR3 length: 14 amino acids.